These 11 T cell receptor beta chains share one sample of origin, sequenced in a study of CD8 T cells in Susac syndrome. Random hexamers were used to reverse transcribe 0.5 to 1 ug of RNA. TCRdb itself ran the immunoSEQ multiplex PCR reads through MiXCR, one entry per CDR3 protein. The sample lists approximately 130,000 distinct CDR3 sequences, about 93% seen once, with about 0.23% in the top ten. The sample taken for sequencing was CD8+ T cells from PBMCs. The receptors were sampled from a human donor with multiple sclerosis.

The CDR3 sequence: CASRSSRASSGNTIYF. CDR3 nucleotides: TGTGCCAGCAGGTCGTCCAGGGCCAGCTCTGGAAACACCATATATTTT. The chain employs TRBV7-9 and TRBJ1-3; D may be TRBD1 (5 bases). Germline CDR1 SEHNR, CDR2 FQNEAQ (reference sequence). The CDR3 has 16 residues. V lost 6 bases and J 0 bases, leaving 15 bases between the germline ends.

The rearrangement links TRBV7-2 to TRBJ2-7, with 10 bases identical to TRBD2. V was pared by 4 bases and J by 3 bases, with 3 bases of the junction left unmatched. Germline-derived CDR1 and CDR2 are SGHTA and FQGNSA. CDR3 length equals 14 residues. The CDR3 spells CASSSGLALYEQYF. In nucleotides, the CDR3 is TGTGCCAGCAGCTCGGGACTAGCGCTCTACGAGCAGTACTTC.

The chain uses TRBV7-3 and TRBJ2-7, with TRBD2 matching over 8 bases. CDR1 is SGHTA, CDR2 FQGTGA, per germline. The CDR3 consists of 16 residues. The J segment lost 0 bases and the V segment lost 2 bases, leaving 6 bases of the junction unmatched. DNA for the CDR3: TGTGCCAGCAGCTTAGGTCCCCTAGCGGGCTCCTACGAGCAGTACTTC. Translating it yields CASSLGPLAGSYEQYF.

J is TRBJ2-7 and V is TRBV2; D gene uncertain. CDR3 length: 14 amino acids. V was cut by 7 bases and J by 2 bases, with 15 bases left in between. Germline values: CDR1 SNHLY, CDR2 FYNNEI. The DNA for the CDR3 is TGTGCCAGCACGGGCCCGGAAGTAACCTACGAGCAGTACTTC. Translated: CASTGPEVTYEQYF.

The chain recombines TRBV9 with TRBJ1-2; unclear D gene. Trimming stripped 3 bases from V and 3 bases from J, with 9 bases between. The germline CDR1 and CDR2 sequences are SGDLS and YYNGEE. This CDR3 has 13 residues. CDR3 in amino acids: CASSASLYYGYTF. The CDR3 DNA follows: TGTGCCAGCAGCGCGAGCCTGTACTATGGCTACACCTTC.

The rearrangement links TRBV5-1 to TRBJ1-1; 7 nucleotides agree with TRBD1. The junction had 14 bases not matched to a gene; V was cut back by 7 bases and J by 8 bases. CDR3 length equals 14 residues. Per germline, CDR1 SGHRS and CDR2 YFSETQ. CDR3 in DNA: TGCGCCAGCCGACTCCTTGACAGGGAACTGGAAGCTTTCTTT. Translated, it gives CASRLLDRELEAFF.

This rearrangement joins TRBV11-1 to TRBJ2-1, with a weak D call TRBD2 (6 bases). CDR3 length equals 20 residues. V was trimmed by 1 base and J by 0 bases, leaving 22 bases between them. Germline values: CDR1 SGHAT, CDR2 FQDESV (reference sequence). The CDR3 nucleotides read TGTGCCAGCAGCTTAGTACTTTGGAGGGATCGGGGAAGCTCCTACAATGAGCAGTTCTTC. Protein sequence: CASSLVLWRDRGSSYNEQFF.

The J gene is TRBJ2-1, the V gene TRBV6-5, with D maybe TRBD1 (6 bases). Trimming took off 5 bases at V and 7 bases at J, with 9 bases between the two ends. The CDR3 is 12 amino acids. Germline V gene lookup returns CDR1 MNHEY and CDR2 SVGAGI. CDR3 nucleotide sequence: TGTGCCAGCAGTCAGAGGGGGAATGAGCAGTTCTTC. Its translation: CASSQRGNEQFF.

This chain uses TRBV9 with TRBJ1-2; D not certain. Per germline, CDR1 SGDLS and CDR2 YYNGEE. This CDR3 comprises 14 residues. The V gene lost 1 base and the J gene lost 5 bases, with 12 bases spanning the gap. The CDR3: CASSVSEGGYGYTF. CDR3 nucleotide sequence: TGTGCCAGCAGCGTATCGGAGGGTGGGTATGGCTACACCTTC. Using reference TRBV9 and TRBJ1-2 for the parts outside the CDR3, the full variable domain is DSGVTQTPKHLITATGQRVTLRCSPRSGDLSVYWYQQSLDQGLQFLIQYYNGEERAKGNILERFSAQQFPDLHSELNLSSLELGDSALYFCASSVSEGGYGYTFGSGTRLTVV.

This chain links TRBV5-1 with TRBJ2-5; TRBD2 matches at 16 bases. From germline, CDR1 is SGHRS and CDR2 YFSETQ. This CDR3 contains 14 residues. With V trimmed by 4 bases and J by 13 bases, 7 bases remained unmatched. The CDR3 loop is CASSPPGLAGGVYF. The DNA for the CDR3 is TGCGCCAGCAGCCCTCCGGGACTAGCGGGAGGGGTGTACTTC.

The J gene is TRBJ2-7, the V gene TRBV11-2; D unresolved. This CDR3 comprises 14 residues. Germline CDR1 reads SGHAT; CDR2 reads FQNNGV. Trimming stripped 2 bases from V and 5 bases from J, with 13 bases between. For the CDR3, the DNA is TGTGCCAGCAGCTTACCAGGAGTTGGTAACGAGCAGTACTTC. Amino acids: CASSLPGVGNEQYF.